One T cell receptor (beta chain) is described in this entry. The antigen it recognizes is unknown. A much larger clone differs by one base, so this may be a read error. The data derive from a study of breast tumors, draining lymph nodes, adjacent tissues (dated by TCRdb to between 2015 and 2016). General notes on the study: TCR beta repertoires were compared across tumor, adjacent nontumor tissue and axillary lymph nodes obtained from breast cancer patients. The study aimed to assess the relationships and possible T-cell exchange between tumor, surrounding tissue and draining lymph node repertoires in human breast cancer. General study outcomes and caveats: The conclusion that tumor T cells originate in lymph nodes was presented as consistent with a hypothesis rather than as directly demonstrated. Tumor and nontumor tissue repertoires were found to be significantly more similar in luminal-like than in basal-like breast cancer. Tumor T-cell repertoires showed less diversity than lymph node repertoires and more diversity than nontumor tissue repertoires, and tumor T-cell repertoires showed preferential V and J gene usage. The data were considered consistent with the idea that most tumor T cells come from the lymph node and then expand in tumor tissue.

The sequencer was an Illumina HiSeq 2000. TCR beta chain libraries were generated by multiplex PCR amplification. The amplified TCR beta chain products were analyzed by high-throughput sequencing. The public reads were run again by TCRdb, first through fastp at Q25 and then through MiXCR, and only productive beta chains were kept. Rows merge per CDR3 protein into single entries with the most common DNA and genes. This sample gives fewer than 300,000 distinct CDR3 sequences in total; approximately 29% of them show up just once. The top ten constitute 1.4% of the sample. Its CDR3 holds 14 amino acids, cysteine through phenylalanine. Only the CDR3 region is kept as DNA, spanning 42 bases read in frame from base 1. The germline V end is reduced by 5 bases and the J end by 2 bases; junction bases left unmatched: 5. CDR1 and CDR2 (MNHEY, SMNVEV) derive from the germline V gene (reference sequence). The lymph node samples were taken from the axillary draining lymph nodes of breast cancer patients.

This clonotype originated in a female donor with breast cancer. Some clones in this sample may be carry-over from other donors' samples. The receptor chain draws on TRBV27 and TRBJ2-5, with 7 central nucleotides matching TRBD2. The sample was axillary lymph node tissue. The encoded CDR3 is CASSPLAEQETQYF. The DNA reads TGTGCCAGCAGTCCCCTAGCGGAACAAGAGACCCAGTACTTC.